This T cell receptor (beta chain) was sequenced during a study of a mutant IDH1 vaccine in newly diagnosed glioma. Study-wide background: Scheduled for weeks 1, 3, 5, 7, 11, 15, 19 and 23, eight vaccinations were given to patients. Treated patients, about 60% male and roughly 40% female, averaged about 42 years of age. Study-level findings and limits: Pseudoprogression apparently tracked independently of changes in top peripheral T cell clonotypes.

Clones were sequenced by immunoSEQ multiplex PCR, and TCRdb holds only the in-frame ones, with some missing. This table holds about 43,000 clones, approximately 88% found once. As for time point: week 23, last vaccination. The content of each vaccine dose was 300 ug of mutant IDH1 20-mer peptide, and topical imiquimod accompanied it. New WHO grade 3 or 4 astrocytomas that were IDH1-mutant and ATRX-lost had been found in donors. V lost 8 bases, J lost 0 bases, and 7 bases lay in between. Per germline, CDR1 MNHNY and CDR2 SVGAGI (reference sequence). This CDR3 is 12 amino acids long. Only a few counts were recorded for this clone. Its antigen is still unknown.

The specimen comprised PBMCs, sampled from a glioma patient whose treatment included an IDH1 peptide vaccine. The source of this sequence is a woman aged 18-29 years with glioma. Some clones in this sample may be carry-over from other donors' samples. The V call is TRBV6-6, the J call TRBJ1-1; D ambiguous. The CDR3 sequence: CASGFMNTEAFF. For the CDR3, the DNA is TGTGCCAGCGGGTTCATGAACACTGAAGCTTTCTTT.